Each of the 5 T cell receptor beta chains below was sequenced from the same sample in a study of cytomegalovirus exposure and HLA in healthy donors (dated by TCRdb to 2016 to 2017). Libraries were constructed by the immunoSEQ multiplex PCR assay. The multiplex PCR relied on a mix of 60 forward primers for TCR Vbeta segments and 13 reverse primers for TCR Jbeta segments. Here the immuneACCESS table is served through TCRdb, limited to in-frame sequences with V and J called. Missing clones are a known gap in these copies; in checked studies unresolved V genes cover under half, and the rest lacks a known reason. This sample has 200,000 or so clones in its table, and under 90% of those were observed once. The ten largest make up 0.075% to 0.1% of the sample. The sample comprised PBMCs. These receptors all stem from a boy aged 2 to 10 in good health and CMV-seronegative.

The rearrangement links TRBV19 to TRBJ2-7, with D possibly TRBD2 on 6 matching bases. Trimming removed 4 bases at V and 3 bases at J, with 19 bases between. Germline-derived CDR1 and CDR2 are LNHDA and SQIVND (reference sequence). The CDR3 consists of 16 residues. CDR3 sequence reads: CASSTPSESGVYEQYF. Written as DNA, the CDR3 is TGTGCCAGTAGTACTCCCTCGGAGTCGGGGGTCTACGAGCAGTACTTC.

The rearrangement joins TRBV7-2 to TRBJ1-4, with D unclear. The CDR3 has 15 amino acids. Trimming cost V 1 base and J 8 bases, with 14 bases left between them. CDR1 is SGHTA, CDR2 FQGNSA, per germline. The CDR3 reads CASSLVLSGNEKLFF. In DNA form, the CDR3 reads TGTGCCAGCAGCTTAGTTCTCTCCGGGAACGAAAAACTGTTTTTT.

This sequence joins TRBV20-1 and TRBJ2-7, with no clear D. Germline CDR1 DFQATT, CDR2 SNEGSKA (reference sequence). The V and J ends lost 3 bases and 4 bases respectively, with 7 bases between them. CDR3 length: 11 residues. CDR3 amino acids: CSARYGYEQYF. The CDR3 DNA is TGCAGTGCTAGGTACGGTTACGAGCAGTACTTC.

CDR3 loop: CASSITYRGLALMNTEAFF. Here the CDR3 DNA reads TGTGCCAGCAGCATCACCTACAGGGGCCTCGCTTTAATGAACACTGAAGCTTTCTTT. V is TRBV5-6 and J is TRBJ1-1; TRBD1 aligns across 7 bases. Germline V gene data show CDR1 as SGHDT and CDR2 as YYEEEE. V lost 4 bases to trimming and J lost 0 bases; unmatched junction nucleotides: 18. The CDR3 is 19 amino acids.

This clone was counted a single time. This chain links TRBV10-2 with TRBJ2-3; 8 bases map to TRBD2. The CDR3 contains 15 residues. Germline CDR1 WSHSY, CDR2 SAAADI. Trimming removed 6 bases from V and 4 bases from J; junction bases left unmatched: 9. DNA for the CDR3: TGCGCCAGCAGCGAACCGGGACTAGGGGCAGATACGCAGTATTTT. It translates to CASSEPGLGADTQYF.